These 4 T cell receptor beta chains were sequenced from one sample in a study of CD8 T cells in ankylosing spondylitis (dated by TCRdb to about 2017). Libraries were prepared through 5' RACE. This sample was sequenced with an Illumina HiSeq 2500. The public reads were quality trimmed at Q25 with fastp and then assembled into clones with MiXCR by TCRdb, keeping productive beta chains. Under each unique CDR3 protein, matching rows form one entry showing the most common genes and DNA. In all, the sample holds 350,000 or so distinct CDR3 sequences, and approximately 10% of those were seen once. Together, the top ten hold around 10% of the sample. The sequenced material came from blood, either unsorted or a sorted T cell fraction (not recorded which). Receptor source: a female donor with ankylosing spondylitis or in good health (not recorded which).

V usage is TRBV15 and J usage is TRBJ2-3, with D possibly TRBD1 on 5 matching bases. With 0 bases removed from V and 4 bases from J, the gap between germline ends came to 11 bases. The CDR3 loop spans 15 amino acids. Looked up from germline, CDR1 is LNHNV and CDR2 is YYDKDF (reference sequence). The CDR3 DNA reads as TGTGCCACCAGCAGAGATCCGACAGCGTCAGATACGCAGTATTTT. Its translation: CATSRDPTASDTQYF.

There are many counts of this clonotype. The chain combines TRBV9 with TRBJ2-7; TRBD1 matches at 7 bases. The CDR3 spans 17 residues. The J segment lost 7 bases and the V segment lost 4 bases, leaving 20 bases of the junction unmatched. Germline V gene data show CDR1 as SGDLS and CDR2 as YYNGEE. The CDR3 loop is CASSPRTLGTAPLEQYF. The CDR3 DNA follows: TGTGCCAGCAGCCCACGAACTCTCGGGACAGCCCCACTGGAGCAGTACTTC.

This clonotype showed up many times. This sequence joins TRBV12-3 or TRBV12-4 and TRBJ1-3; D might be TRBD1 (5 bases). This CDR3 is built from 14 residues. V was trimmed by 0 bases and J by 4 bases, leaving 7 bases between them. The CDR3 sequence: CASSLAGAGNTIYF. The CDR3 DNA sequence: TGTGCCAGCAGTTTAGCAGGGGCCGGAAACACCATATATTTT.

Ten or more counts support this clonotype. The chain recombines TRBV28 with TRBJ1-4; TRBD1 matches at 8 bases. CDR1 is MDHEN and CDR2 is SYDVKM in the germline V gene. This CDR3 has 17 residues. V shed 4 bases and J 4 bases; nucleotides not matched to a gene: 11. Here the CDR3 reads CASSSMGRGQVNEKLFF. CDR3 DNA: TGTGCCAGCAGTTCCATGGGCAGGGGGCAGGTTAATGAAAAACTGTTTTTT.